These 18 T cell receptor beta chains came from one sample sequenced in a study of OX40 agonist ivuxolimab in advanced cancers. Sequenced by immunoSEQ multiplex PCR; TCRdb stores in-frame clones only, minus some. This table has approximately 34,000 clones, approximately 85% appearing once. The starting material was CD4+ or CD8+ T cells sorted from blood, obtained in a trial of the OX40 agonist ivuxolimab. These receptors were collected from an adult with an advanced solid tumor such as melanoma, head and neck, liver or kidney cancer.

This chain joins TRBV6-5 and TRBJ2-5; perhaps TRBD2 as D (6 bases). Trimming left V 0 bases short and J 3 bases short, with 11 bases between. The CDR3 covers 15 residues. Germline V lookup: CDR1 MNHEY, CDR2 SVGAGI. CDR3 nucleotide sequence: TGTGCCAGCAGTTACTCGGGTGGGACTGAAGAGACCCAGTACTTC. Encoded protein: CASSYSGGTEETQYF.

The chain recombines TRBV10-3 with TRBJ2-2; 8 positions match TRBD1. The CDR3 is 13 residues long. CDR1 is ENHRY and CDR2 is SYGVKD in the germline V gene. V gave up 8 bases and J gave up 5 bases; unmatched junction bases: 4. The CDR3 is CAIGTGGTGELFF. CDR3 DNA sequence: TGTGCCATCGGGACAGGAGGTACCGGGGAGCTGTTTTTT.

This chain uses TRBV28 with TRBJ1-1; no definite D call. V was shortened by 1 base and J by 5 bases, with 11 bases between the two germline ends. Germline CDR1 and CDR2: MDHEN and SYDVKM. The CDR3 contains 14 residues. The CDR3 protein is CASSLSLLGTEAFF. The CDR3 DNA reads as TGTGCCAGCAGTTTATCCCTCCTGGGAACTGAAGCTTTCTTT.

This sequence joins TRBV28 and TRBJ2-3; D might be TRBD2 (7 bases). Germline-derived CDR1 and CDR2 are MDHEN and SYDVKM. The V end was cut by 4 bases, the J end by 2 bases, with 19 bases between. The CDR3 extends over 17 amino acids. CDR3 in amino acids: CASSWGLGGLHTDTQYF. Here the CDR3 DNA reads TGTGCCAGCAGTTGGGGCCTCGGGGGGCTACACACAGATACGCAGTATTTT.

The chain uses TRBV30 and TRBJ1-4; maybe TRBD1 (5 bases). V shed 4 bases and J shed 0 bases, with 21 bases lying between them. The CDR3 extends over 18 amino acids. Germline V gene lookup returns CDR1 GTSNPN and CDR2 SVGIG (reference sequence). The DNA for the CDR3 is TGTGCCTGGAACGATGTCGGCAGGACACCAGCAACTAATGAAAAACTGTTTTTT. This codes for CAWNDVGRTPATNEKLFF.

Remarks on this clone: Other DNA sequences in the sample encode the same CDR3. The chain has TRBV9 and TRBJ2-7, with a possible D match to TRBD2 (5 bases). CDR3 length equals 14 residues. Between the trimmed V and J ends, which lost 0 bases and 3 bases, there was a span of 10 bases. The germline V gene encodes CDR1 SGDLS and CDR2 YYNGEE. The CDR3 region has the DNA TGTGCCAGCAGCGTAGGCGGGCTCAGCTACGAGCAGTACTTC. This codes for CASSVGGLSYEQYF.

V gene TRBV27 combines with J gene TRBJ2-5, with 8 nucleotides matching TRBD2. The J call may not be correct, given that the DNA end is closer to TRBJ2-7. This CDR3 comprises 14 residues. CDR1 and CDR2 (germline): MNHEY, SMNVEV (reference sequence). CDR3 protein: CASSLSGLGYEQYF. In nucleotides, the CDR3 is TGTGCCAGCAGTTTATCGGGACTAGGGTACGAGCAGTACTTC.

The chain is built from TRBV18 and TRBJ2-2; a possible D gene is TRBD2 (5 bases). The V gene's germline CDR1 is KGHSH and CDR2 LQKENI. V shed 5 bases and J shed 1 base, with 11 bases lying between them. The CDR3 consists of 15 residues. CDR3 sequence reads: CASSGSERNTGELFF. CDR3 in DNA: TGTGCCAGCTCAGGGAGCGAAAGGAACACCGGGGAGCTGTTTTTT.

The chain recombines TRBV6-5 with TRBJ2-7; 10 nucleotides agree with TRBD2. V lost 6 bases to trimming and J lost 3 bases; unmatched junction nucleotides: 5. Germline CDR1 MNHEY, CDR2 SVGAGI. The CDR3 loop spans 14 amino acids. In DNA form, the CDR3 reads TGTGCCAGCAGGATGACTAGCGGGTACTACGAGCAGTACTTC. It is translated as CASRMTSGYYEQYF.

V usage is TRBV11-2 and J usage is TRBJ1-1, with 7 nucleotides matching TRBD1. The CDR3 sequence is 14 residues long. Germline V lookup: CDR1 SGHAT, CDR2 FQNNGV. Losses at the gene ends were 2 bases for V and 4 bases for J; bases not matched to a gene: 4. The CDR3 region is CASSLWAGGTEAFF. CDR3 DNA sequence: TGTGCCAGCAGCTTATGGGCAGGGGGCACTGAAGCTTTCTTT.

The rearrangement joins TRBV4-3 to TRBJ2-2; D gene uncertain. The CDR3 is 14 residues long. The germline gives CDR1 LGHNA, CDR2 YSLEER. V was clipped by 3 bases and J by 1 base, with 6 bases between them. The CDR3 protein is CASSHLGNTGELFF. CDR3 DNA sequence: TGCGCCAGCAGCCATCTGGGGAACACCGGGGAGCTGTTTTTT.

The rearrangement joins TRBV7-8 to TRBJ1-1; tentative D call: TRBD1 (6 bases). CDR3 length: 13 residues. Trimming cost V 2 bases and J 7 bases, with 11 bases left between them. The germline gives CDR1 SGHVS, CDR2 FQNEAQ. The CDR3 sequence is CASSLWGGGEAFF. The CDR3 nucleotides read TGTGCCAGCAGCTTATGGGGAGGGGGTGAAGCTTTCTTT.

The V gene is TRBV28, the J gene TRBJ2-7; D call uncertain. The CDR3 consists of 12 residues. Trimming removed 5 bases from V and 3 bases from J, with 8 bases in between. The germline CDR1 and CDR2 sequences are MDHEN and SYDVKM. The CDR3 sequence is CASSPLYYEQYF. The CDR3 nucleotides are TGTGCCAGCAGTCCCCTTTACTACGAGCAGTACTTC. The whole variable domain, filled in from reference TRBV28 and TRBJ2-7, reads DVKVTQSSRYLVKRTGEKVFLECVQDMDHENMFWYRQDPGLGLRLIYFSYDVKMKEKGDIPEGYSVSREKKERFSLILESASTNQTSMYLCASSPLYYEQYFGPGTRLTVT.

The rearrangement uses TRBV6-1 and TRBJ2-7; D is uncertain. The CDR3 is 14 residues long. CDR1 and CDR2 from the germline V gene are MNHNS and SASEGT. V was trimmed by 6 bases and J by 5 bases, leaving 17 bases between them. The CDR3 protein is CASRAPVGPHEQYF. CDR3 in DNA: TGTGCCAGCAGGGCCCCAGTCGGGCCCCACGAGCAGTACTTC.

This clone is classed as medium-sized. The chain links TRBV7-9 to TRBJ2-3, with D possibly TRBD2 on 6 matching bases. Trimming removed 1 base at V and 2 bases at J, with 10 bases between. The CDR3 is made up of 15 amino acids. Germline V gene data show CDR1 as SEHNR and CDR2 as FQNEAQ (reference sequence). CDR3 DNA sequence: TGTGCCAGCAGCTTAGGAACTAGCTACACAGATACGCAGTATTTT. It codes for CASSLGTSYTDTQYF.

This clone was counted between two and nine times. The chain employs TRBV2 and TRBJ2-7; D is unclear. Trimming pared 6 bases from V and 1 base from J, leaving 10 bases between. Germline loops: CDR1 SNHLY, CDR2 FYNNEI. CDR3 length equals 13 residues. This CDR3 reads CASRETPSYEQYF. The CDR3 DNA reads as TGTGCCAGCAGGGAGACTCCATCCTACGAGCAGTACTTC.

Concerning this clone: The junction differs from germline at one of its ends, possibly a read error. The CDR3 coding sequence is TGTGCTAGCAGCTTAGTTAGGACAGGGGAAAGAGAAAAACTGTTTTTT. Translating it yields CASSLVRTGEREKLFF. The V and J genes are TRBV7-7 and TRBJ1-4, with TRBD1 matching over 9 bases. From germline, CDR1 is SSHAT and CDR2 FNYEAQ (reference sequence). The CDR3 runs to 16 residues. Variable domain in full (rest from reference TRBV7-7 and TRBJ1-4): GAGVSQSPRYKVTKRGQDVTLRCDPISSHATLYWYQQALGQGPEFLTYFNYEAQPDKSGLPSDRFSAERPEGSISTLTIQRTEQRDSAMYRCASSLVRTGEREKLFFGSGTQLSVL.

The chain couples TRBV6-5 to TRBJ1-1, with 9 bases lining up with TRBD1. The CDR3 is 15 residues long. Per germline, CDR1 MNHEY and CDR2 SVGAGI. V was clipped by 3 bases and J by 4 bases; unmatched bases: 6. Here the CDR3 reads CASSYGTGWATEAFF. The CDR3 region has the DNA TGTGCCAGCAGTTATGGGACAGGGTGGGCCACTGAAGCTTTCTTT.